A single T cell receptor (beta chain) is shown here with its context. Its antigen is currently unknown. The method was immunoSEQ multiplex PCR; TCRdb's version includes in-frame clones alone and lacks a portion of them. The repertoire consists of around 140,000 clones, with around 87% occurring once and the leading ten covering 8.7%. The data were obtained in a study of cytomegalovirus exposure and HLA in healthy donors. General observations from the study: According to a subsequent analysis, TCR clusters from the first cohort were inclined to appear together in the roughly 120 validation repertoires. Reportedly, cytomegalovirus status was diagnosed with high sensitivity and specificity. Cytomegalovirus-associated status was assigned to approximately 160 TCR beta chains.

V was pared by 4 bases and J by 13 bases, with 16 bases of the junction left unmatched. Germline CDR1 is SGHRS and CDR2 is YFSETQ. CDR3 size: 14 residues. This TCR came from a man aged 18 to 30 in good health and CMV-seropositive. The chain is built from TRBV5-1 and TRBJ1-2; 7 nucleotides agree with TRBD1. Source material: PBMCs. The CDR3 here is CASSESAGQSSSTF. The CDR3 nucleotides are TGCGCCAGCAGCGAGTCGGCGGGACAGTCTAGTAGCACCTTC.